The 8 T cell receptor beta chains presented below share a single source sample, sequenced in a study of T cell responses to AZD1222 COVID-19 vaccine. Clones were sequenced by immunoSEQ multiplex PCR, and TCRdb holds only the in-frame ones, with some missing. The sample has 130,000 or so clones, 90% seen once; the top ten hold 1.6%. Sequenced here: peripheral blood, sampled on day 0 of AZD1222 vaccination. The receptor source for this set is an adult in good health.

CDR3 bases: TGTGCCAGCAGGTCCGGGACAGGGCCGAACTATGGCTACACCTTC. Translation: CASRSGTGPNYGYTF. This chain joins TRBV6-4 and TRBJ1-2; TRBD1 matches at 9 bases. The CDR3 runs 15 residues. Germline CDR1 reads MRHNA; CDR2 reads SNTAGT. V lost 6 bases, J lost 2 bases, and 7 bases stayed unmatched.

The J gene is TRBJ2-7, the V gene TRBV11-1, with 7 bases aligning to TRBD1. CDR1 is SGHAT, CDR2 FQDESV, per germline (reference sequence). CDR3 length equals 13 residues. J was trimmed by 3 bases and V by 5 bases; bases with no gene match: 4. Written as DNA, the CDR3 is TGTGCCAGCAGCCCCCGGACAGGCTACGAGCAGTACTTC. Amino acid sequence: CASSPRTGYEQYF. Full variable domain (outside the CDR3, taken from reference TRBV11-1 and TRBJ2-7): EAEVAQSPRYKITEKSQAVAFWCDPISGHATLYWYRQILGQGPELLVQFQDESVVDDSQLPKDRFSAERLKGVDSTLKIQPAELGDSAMYLCASSPRTGYEQYFGPGTRLTVT.

The V gene is TRBV3-1 (or the pseudogene TRBV3-2), the J gene TRBJ1-3; D ambiguous. The CDR3 covers 15 residues. CDR1 is LGHDT, CDR2 YNNKEL, per germline (reference sequence). The V end was cut by 3 bases, the J end by 4 bases, with 13 bases between. Here the CDR3 DNA reads TGTGCCAGCAGCCAGGATCGGTGGGTCGGAAACACCATATATTTT. It yields the protein CASSQDRWVGNTIYF.

The chain carries TRBV28 and TRBJ1-1, with D unclear. The V end lost 5 bases, the J end lost 1 base, and 11 bases lay between the germline ends. This CDR3 has 14 amino acids. Germline loops: CDR1 MDHEN, CDR2 SYDVKM. The CDR3 sequence: CASSPRWENTEAFF. CDR3 coding DNA: TGTGCCAGCAGTCCCCGATGGGAGAACACTGAAGCTTTCTTT.

The chain combines TRBV7-6 with TRBJ1-3; D not certain. The ends were cut back, 0 bases at V and 2 bases at J, with 5 bases in the middle. Germline V CDR1 and CDR2: SGHVS, FNYEAQ. CDR3 length: 14 amino acids. The CDR3 DNA is TGTGCCAGCAGCTTAGCTACGGCTGGAAACACCATATATTTT. Translating it yields CASSLATAGNTIYF.

V is TRBV19 and J is TRBJ1-2; maybe TRBD1 (5 bases). V lost 10 bases and J 2 bases, leaving 17 bases between the germline ends. This CDR3 is 14 amino acids long. Germline-derived CDR1 and CDR2 are LNHDA and SQIVND (reference sequence). Here the CDR3 reads CATRVNGRNYGYTF. CDR3 sequence (DNA): TGTGCCACCAGGGTTAACGGTAGGAACTATGGCTACACCTTC.

The chain combines TRBV30 with TRBJ2-7, with D maybe TRBD2 (5 bases). Looked up from germline, CDR1 is GTSNPN and CDR2 is SVGIG (reference sequence). The CDR3 covers 15 residues. The V end lost 4 bases, the J end lost 7 bases, and 23 bases lay between the germline ends. The CDR3 DNA sequence: TGTGCCTGGAAGTTAGGACTGTTGAGTGGTGGAGAGCAGTACTTC. This sequence encodes CAWKLGLLSGGEQYF.

The chain recombines TRBV9 with TRBJ2-7; D may be TRBD2 (7 bases). The CDR3 consists of 14 residues. Trimming shortened V by 0 bases and J by 3 bases, and 10 bases separated the two germline ends. CDR1 and CDR2 (germline): SGDLS, YYNGEE. CDR3 coding DNA: TGTGCCAGCAGCGTAGAGGGAGGGGGCTACGAGCAGTACTTC. Translated, it gives CASSVEGGGYEQYF.